This TCR beta chain was found in a study of read filtering for tumor transcriptome and immune sequencing. From 400 to 450 ng of RNA, a library with molecular barcoded alpha/delta and beta/gamma adaptors was made. TCRdb called the reads again in MiXCR, with one record for every CDR3 protein. The sample records more than 30,000 distinct CDR3 sequences, around 15% being singletons. Bone marrow was sampled from every patient at the time of active disease. Sequencing was performed on a population of CD138-negative cells sorted from bone marrow. The receptor comes from a donor at least 40 years old with multiple myeloma.

The CDR3 region is CASSYATRYSLGETQYF. Written as DNA, the CDR3 is TGTGCCAGCAGCTACGCCACTCGGTACAGCTTAGGAGAGACCCAGTACTTC. The V and J genes are TRBV7-2 and TRBJ2-5, with no clear D. The CDR3 runs to 17 residues. V was pared by 4 bases and J by 4 bases, with 22 bases between. The germline gives CDR1 SGHTA, CDR2 FQGNSA. Complete variable domain (other parts from reference TRBV7-2 and TRBJ2-5): GAGVSQSPSNKVTEKGKDVELRCDPISGHTALYWYRQSLGQGLEFLIYFQGNSAPDKSGLPSDRFSAERTGGSVSTLTIQRTQQEDSAVYLCASSYATRYSLGETQYFGPGTRLLVL.